The TCR beta chain described here comes from a study of T cells in Graves' hyperthyroidism and ophthalmopathy. TCR beta CDR3 regions were amplified from RNA transcripts. First-round RT-PCR targeting the TCR CDR3 was performed with the HTBI primer set. TCRdb re-derived calls from the multiplex PCR reads in MiXCR, one entry per CDR3 protein. This table has 360,000 or so distinct CDR3 sequences, about a sixth appearing once. Diagnostic assessment was based on clinical symptoms, serum thyroxine and TRAb, thyroid ultrasound and orbital computed tomography. This clonotype occurred many times. The target antigen is unknown. Broader study findings: Blood also carried most thyroid clonotypes expanded above 0.001. A median 6.5 months before onset, the model predicted ophthalmopathy.

Sequenced input: blood. The sequence came from a woman in her thirties or forties with Graves' ophthalmopathy.

The CDR3 here is CASSRRTSGGETQYF. Written as DNA, the CDR3 is TGTGCCAGCAGCCGCAGGACTAGCGGGGGGGAGACCCAGTACTTC. The V gene is TRBV11-2, the J gene TRBJ2-5; 14 positions match TRBD2. Germline CDR1 reads SGHAT; CDR2 reads FQNNGV. Germline trimming cut 5 bases from V and 5 bases from J; bases unmatched to any gene: 4. This CDR3 spans 15 amino acids. Based on the CDR3 plus reference TRBV11-2 and TRBJ2-5, the full variable domain is EAGVAQSPRYKIIEKRQSVAFWCNPISGHATLYWYQQILGQGPKLLIQFQNNGVVDDSQLPKDRFSAERLKGVDSTLKIQPAKLEDSAVYLCASSRRTSGGETQYFGPGTRLLVL.